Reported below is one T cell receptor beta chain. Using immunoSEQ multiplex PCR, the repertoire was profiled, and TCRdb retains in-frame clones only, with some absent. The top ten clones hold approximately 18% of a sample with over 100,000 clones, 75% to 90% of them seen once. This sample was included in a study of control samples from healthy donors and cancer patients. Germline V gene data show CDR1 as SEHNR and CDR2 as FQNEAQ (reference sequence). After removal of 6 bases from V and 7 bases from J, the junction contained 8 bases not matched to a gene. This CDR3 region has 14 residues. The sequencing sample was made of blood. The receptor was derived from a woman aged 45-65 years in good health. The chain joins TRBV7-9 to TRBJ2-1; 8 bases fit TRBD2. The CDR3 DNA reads TGTGCCAGCAGACTATTTAGCGGGACGAATGAGCAGTTCTTC. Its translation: CASRLFSGTNEQFF.